Listed below are T cell receptor beta chains from one sample, sequenced in a study of glioma-infiltrating T cells. TCRdb called the multiplex PCR reads again in MiXCR, with one record for every CDR3 protein. The table includes 400,000 or so distinct CDR3 sequences, 41% detected once. The sequenced material came from glioma tissue, nonneoplastic brain tissue, or PBMCs (not recorded which). The source of these receptors is a human donor with low-grade glioma or glioblastoma, undergoing nonglioma brain surgery, or in good health (not recorded which). CDR3s include the opening cysteine and the closing phenylalanine or tryptophan. Fields, in order: J gene, V gene, clone size, D gene, CDR3 protein, CDR3 DNA. A D gene is named only where the DNA matches it firmly. Clone size is shown for a subset of rows, as once, few, many or a class of expanded clone.

>TRBJ1-5|TRBV24-1|many|NA
CATSDSSEPQHF
TGTGCCACCAGTGATTCATCAGAGCCCCAGCATTTT
>TRBJ1-1|TRBV2|NA|NA
CASTPGGWGTEAFF
TGTGCCAGCACCCCTGGAGGGTGGGGCACTGAAGCTTTCTTT
>TRBJ2-5|TRBV7-2|few|TRBD2
CASIPTYVGLAGETQYF
TGTGCCAGCATTCCGACCTACGTGGGACTAGCGGGAGAGACCCAGTACTTC
>TRBJ2-7|TRBV20-1|few|TRBD1
CSVPSGTGAREQYF
TGCAGTGTGCCCTCCGGGACAGGGGCGCGTGAGCAGTACTTC
>TRBJ2-4|TRBV19|NA|TRBD2
CASSMTLAGGPPSKNIQYF
TGTGCCAGTAGTATGACTCTGGCGGGAGGGCCTCCTTCCAAAAACATTCAGTACTTC
>TRBJ2-3|TRBV5-1|NA|TRBD1
CASSLWQGATDTQYF
TGCGCCAGCAGCTTGTGGCAGGGGGCCACAGATACGCAGTATTTT
>TRBJ2-3|TRBV20-1|NA|TRBD1
CSARDSRTGRRDTQYF
TGCAGTGCTAGAGATTCGAGGACAGGTCGTAGAGATACGCAGTATTTT
>TRBJ2-5|TRBV11-1|NA|NA
CASSLYAVETQYF
TGTGCCAGCAGCTTATACGCCGTGGAGACCCAGTACTTC
>TRBJ1-1|TRBV4-1|NA|NA
CASSRLLRDTGTEAFF
TGCGCCAGCAGCCGATTACTTCGGGACACCGGAACTGAAGCTTTCTTT
>TRBJ2-5|TRBV3-1|NA|TRBD2
CASSQGPGLAQETQYF
TGTGCCAGCAGCCAAGGCCCGGGACTAGCGCAAGAGACCCAGTACTTC
>TRBJ1-4|TRBV4-3|few|NA
CASSQDRQGTNEKLFF
TGCGCCAGCAGCCAAGATCGTCAGGGAACTAATGAAAAACTGTTTTTT
>TRBJ1-1|TRBV20-1|few|NA
CSAMRLGALNTEAFF
TGCAGTGCTATGCGTTTAGGGGCACTGAACACTGAAGCTTTCTTT
>TRBJ2-5|TRBV15|NA|NA
CATSRDGQQETQYF
TGTGCCACCAGCAGAGACGGACAGCAAGAGACCCAGTACTTC
>TRBJ1-2|TRBV27|many|NA
CASSLNGRGSYGYTF
TGTGCCAGCAGTTTAAACGGCAGGGGATCCTATGGCTACACCTTC
>TRBJ1-1|TRBV4-3|NA|NA
CASSQGLKGEHTEAFF
TGCGCCAGCAGCCAAGGCCTGAAAGGTGAACACACTGAAGCTTTCTTT
>TRBJ2-7|TRBV4-3|many|TRBD2
CASSPGLAGSYEQYF
TGCGCCAGCAGCCCCGGACTAGCGGGATCCTACGAGCAGTACTTC
>TRBJ2-7|TRBV7-2|NA|NA
CASSLYHEQYF
TGTGCCAGCAGCTTATACCACGAGCAGTACTTC
>TRBJ1-5|TRBV27|many|NA
CASSLALLRNQPQHF
TGTGCCAGCAGTTTGGCGTTACTGCGCAATCAGCCCCAGCATTTT
>TRBJ2-1|TRBV24-1|few|TRBD2
CATSEVAGAWNEQFF
TGTGCCACCAGTGAGGTGGCGGGAGCCTGGAATGAGCAGTTCTTC
>TRBJ2-1|TRBV20-1|few|TRBD1
CSAQVRTGYNEQFF
TGCAGTGCTCAAGTACGGACAGGATACAATGAGCAGTTCTTC
>TRBJ1-2|TRBV4-2|NA|NA
CASSLDLNRENYGYTF
TGTGCCAGCAGCTTAGATCTTAACCGCGAAAACTATGGCTACACCTTC
>TRBJ2-1|TRBV27|many|NA
CASSRMGGRSYNEQFF
TGTGCCAGCAGTCGAATGGGGGGGCGATCCTACAATGAGCAGTTCTTC
>TRBJ2-7|TRBV6-6|few|NA
CASSYSRSREQYF
TGTGCCAGCAGTTACTCGAGGTCTCGGGAGCAGTACTTC
>TRBJ2-7|TRBV2|NA|TRBD1
CASSRQGSREQYF
TGTGCCAGCAGCCGACAGGGATCGCGGGAGCAGTACTTC
>TRBJ2-1|TRBV15|many|NA
CATSSGNYNEQFF
TGTGCCACCAGCAGTGGTAACTACAATGAGCAGTTCTTC
>TRBJ2-7|TRBV6-1|many|TRBD2
CASSEGTSGTPYEQYF
TGTGCCAGCAGTGAAGGGACTAGCGGGACCCCCTACGAGCAGTACTTC
>TRBJ1-1|TRBV7-3|NA|NA
CASSYAGRTEAFF
TGTGCCAGCAGCTACGCAGGGAGAACTGAAGCTTTCTTT
>TRBJ2-5|TRBV29-1|NA|TRBD2
CSVDWWRGGQETQYF
TGCAGCGTCGACTGGTGGCGGGGGGGCCAAGAGACCCAGTACTTC
>TRBJ2-7|TRBV4-2|NA|TRBD2
CASSHPGLAGAEEQYF
TGTGCCAGCAGCCACCCGGGACTAGCGGGAGCAGAGGAGCAGTACTTC
>TRBJ2-3|TRBV24-1|once|NA
CATSDLRLSTDTQYF
TGTGCCACCAGTGATTTACGACTTAGCACAGATACGCAGTATTTT
>TRBJ2-1|TRBV6-1|many|NA
CASSPRASSYNEQFF
TGTGCCAGCAGCCCCAGGGCGAGCTCCTACAATGAGCAGTTCTTC
>TRBJ2-1|TRBV4-3|NA|TRBD2
CASSQDGASGSRNEQFF
TGCGCCAGCAGCCAAGATGGCGCTAGCGGGAGTCGGAATGAGCAGTTCTTC
>TRBJ2-3|TRBV28|NA|NA
CASSLSRSTDTQYF
TGTGCCAGCAGTTTGTCTAGAAGCACAGATACGCAGTATTTT
>TRBJ2-5|TRBV29-1|NA|NA
CSVEYRDQETQYF
TGCAGCGTTGAGTACAGGGACCAAGAGACCCAGTACTTC
>TRBJ2-5|TRBV20-1|NA|TRBD2
CSAVGVAGSWRETQYF
TGCAGTGCCGTAGGGGTAGCGGGGAGTTGGAGGGAGACCCAGTACTTC
>TRBJ2-7|TRBV20-1|NA|NA
CSARFVTRYYEQYF
TGCAGTGCTAGGTTTGTAACCCGCTACTACGAGCAGTACTTC
>TRBJ2-7|TRBV7-3|NA|NA
CASSLCGNGYEQYF
TGTGCCAGCAGCTTATGCGGGAATGGGTACGAGCAGTACTTC
>TRBJ1-3|TRBV7-9|NA|NA
CASSQGLFGNTIYF
TGTGCCAGCAGCCAGGGATTGTTTGGAAACACCATATATTTT
>TRBJ2-1|TRBV20-1|NA|TRBD2
CSAEDLTSAYNEQFF
TGCAGTGCGGAAGATTTGACTAGCGCCTACAATGAGCAGTTCTTC
>TRBJ1-2|TRBV6-1|many|NA
CASSEETGIGGYTF
TGTGCCAGCAGTGAAGAAACGGGAATTGGCGGCTACACCTTC
>TRBJ2-1|TRBV19|NA|TRBD2
CASSTRTSLEQFF
TGTGCCAGTAGTACGAGGACTAGTCTTGAGCAGTTCTTC
>TRBJ2-7|TRBV19|NA|NA
CASSKWTSISYEQYF
TGTGCCAGTAGTAAATGGACATCAATCTCCTACGAGCAGTACTTC
>TRBJ2-7|TRBV28|many|NA
CASRPDGLYEQYF
TGTGCCAGCAGACCGGACGGACTCTACGAGCAGTACTTC
>TRBJ2-5|TRBV20-1|NA|TRBD2
CSAGLEHAGTQYF
TGCAGTGCGGGACTAGAGCACGCAGGGACCCAGTACTTC
>TRBJ2-7|TRBV7-9|NA|NA
CASSFSSPRTYEQYF
TGTGCCAGCAGCTTTTCTAGCCCACGGACCTACGAGCAGTACTTC
>TRBJ1-1|TRBV19|NA|NA
CASSIAPPWNTEAFF
TGTGCCAGTAGTATAGCCCCCCCATGGAACACTGAAGCTTTCTTT
>TRBJ2-2|TRBV7-2|NA|NA
CASSATTNTGELFF
TGTGCCAGCAGCGCGACTACGAACACCGGGGAGCTGTTTTTT
>TRBJ2-5|TRBV6-2/TRBV6-3|NA|NA
CASRAETQYF
TGTGCCAGCAGAGCAGAGACCCAGTACTTC
>TRBJ1-4|TRBV20-1|NA|NA
CSAKPTATNEKLFF
TGCAGTGCCAAACCGACAGCAACTAATGAAAAACTGTTTTTT
>TRBJ2-7|TRBV6-1|many|NA
CASSEGGNYEQYF
TGTGCCAGCAGCGAGGGGGGGAACTACGAGCAGTACTTC
>TRBJ2-1|TRBV28|NA|NA
CASSPRQSGTNNEQFF
TGTGCCAGCAGTCCACGTCAGAGCGGGACAAACAATGAGCAGTTCTTC
>TRBJ2-6|TRBV27|many|NA
CASSPSGANVLTF
TGTGCCAGCAGTCCTTCTGGGGCCAACGTCCTGACTTTC
>TRBJ1-1|TRBV20-1|NA|NA
CSATRPIGGTEAFF
TGCAGTGCTACTCGCCCCATCGGGGGAACTGAAGCTTTCTTT
>TRBJ2-7|TRBV20-1|few|TRBD2
CSARGTRGPYEQYF
TGCAGTGCTAGAGGGACTAGAGGGCCCTACGAGCAGTACTTC
>TRBJ1-2|TRBV12-3/TRBV12-4|few|TRBD1
CASSFTGEYGYTF
TGTGCCAGCAGTTTCACAGGGGAGTATGGCTACACCTTC
>TRBJ1-6|TRBV20-1|NA|NA
CSARDWVGSYNSPLHF
TGCAGTGCTAGAGATTGGGTTGGTTCCTATAATTCACCCCTCCACTTT
>TRBJ1-5|TRBV4-1|few|NA
CASSQERLSNQPQHF
TGCGCCAGCAGCCAAGAGAGACTTAGCAATCAGCCCCAGCATTTT
>TRBJ1-5|TRBV6-1|NA|TRBD1
CASCPGRGATSNQPQHF
TGTGCCAGCTGTCCGGGCAGGGGGGCCACATCCAATCAGCCTCAGCATTTT
>TRBJ2-1|TRBV4-3|NA|NA
CASSQERAAYNEQFF
TGCGCCAGCAGCCAAGAGCGGGCGGCCTACAATGAGCAGTTCTTC
>TRBJ2-7|TRBV20-1|NA|NA
CSARASVAETYEQYF
TGCAGTGCTAGAGCATCTGTAGCGGAGACGTACGAGCAGTACTTC